This T cell receptor (beta chain) comes out of a study of read filtering for tumor transcriptome and immune sequencing. Looking at the study overall: DNase treatment preceded whole-transcriptome library preparation.

From roughly 390 ng of RNA, a library with molecular barcoded alpha/delta and beta/gamma adaptors was made. Using its own MiXCR run on the reads, TCRdb lists one record per CDR3 protein. The sample has some 38,000 distinct CDR3 sequences; about 12% are singletons. This clonotype came up many times. Trimming removed 10 bases from V and 3 bases from J, with 22 bases in between. CDR3 length equals 15 residues. CDR1 and CDR2 (germline): MNHNS, SASEGT. The sequence derives from a donor at least 40 years old with multiple myeloma. Sequenced sample: a population of CD138-negative cells sorted from bone marrow. The chain recombines TRBV6-1 with TRBJ2-7; D remains unclear. This CDR3 is CATQRRSDGDYEQYF. CDR3 nucleotide sequence: TGTGCCACCCAAAGGCGCTCGGACGGAGACTACGAGCAGTACTTC.